The source of this T cell receptor (beta chain) is a study of T cells in Graves' hyperthyroidism and ophthalmopathy. RNA transcripts gave rise to amplified TCR beta CDR3 regions. The HTBI primer set served for first-round RT-PCR of the TCR CDR3. One entry per CDR3 protein results from TCRdb running MiXCR on the multiplex PCR reads. The sample records around 300,000 distinct CDR3 sequences, around 22% being singletons. Broader study findings: Ophthalmopathy could be told apart from stable hyperthyroidism with a 13 V-J model.

The V gene lost 0 bases and the J gene lost 5 bases, with 13 bases spanning the gap. Germline-derived CDR1 and CDR2 are LGHNA and YNFKEQ. This CDR3 contains 15 residues. Subjects with ophthalmopathy showed a Clinical Activity Score no lower than 3, a NOSPECS grade no lower than 4, and a duration shorter than 3 months. Each diagnosis drew on symptoms, thyroxine, TRAb, thyroid ultrasound and orbital computed tomography findings. Regarding this clonotype: What it binds is not known.

What was sequenced was blood. This TCR came from a man aged 25-45 years with Graves' ophthalmopathy. The chain recombines TRBV4-2 with TRBJ2-5, with a weak D call TRBD1 (6 bases). The CDR3 loop reads CASSQETERGETQYF. Here the CDR3 DNA reads TGTGCCAGCAGCCAAGAGACGGAGAGGGGGGAGACCCAGTACTTC.